This T cell receptor (beta chain) emerged from a study of shared clonotypes between healthy human individuals. About the research overall: CD8 memory received one plate per donor, CD8 naive two, CD4 memory three and CD4 naive three.

Cells designated naive CD8 were CD45RO-negative and were positively selected for CCR7, with terminally differentiated effector memory CD45RA+ cells excluded. Deep was the level used in running the assay. Profiled with immunoSEQ multiplex PCR; TCRdb holds only in-frame clones, not every one. The table records under 600,000 clones, roughly 98% of them present only once. With V trimmed by 4 bases and J by 3 bases, 8 bases remained unmatched. Germline values: CDR1 SGHNT, CDR2 YYREEE (reference sequence). This CDR3 comprises 16 residues. The V and J genes are TRBV5-4 and TRBJ2-1; 9 bases line up with TRBD1. Material: naive CD8+ T cells sorted from blood. This TCR derives from a man under 40 in good health. The CDR3 DNA is TGTGCCAGCAGCGCGAACAGGGGGCGAGGCTACAATGAGCAGTTCTTC. As protein: CASSANRGRGYNEQFF.